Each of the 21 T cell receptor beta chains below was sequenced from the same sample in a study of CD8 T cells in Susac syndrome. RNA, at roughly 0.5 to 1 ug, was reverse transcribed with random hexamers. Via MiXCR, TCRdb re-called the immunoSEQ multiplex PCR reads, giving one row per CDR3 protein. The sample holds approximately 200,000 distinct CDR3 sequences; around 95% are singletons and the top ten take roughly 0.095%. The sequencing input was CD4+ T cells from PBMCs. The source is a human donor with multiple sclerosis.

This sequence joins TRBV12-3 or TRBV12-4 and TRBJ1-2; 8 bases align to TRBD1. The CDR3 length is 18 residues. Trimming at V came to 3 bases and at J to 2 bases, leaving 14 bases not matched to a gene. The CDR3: CASSFSYSPTGENYGYTF. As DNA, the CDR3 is TGTGCCAGCAGTTTCTCCTATTCGCCGACAGGGGAGAACTATGGCTACACCTTC.

The CDR3 bases are TGTGCCAGCAGCTTCAGGCGGGACTTATACACAGATACGCAGTATTTT. It translates to CASSFRRDLYTDTQYF. The rearrangement joins TRBV5-6 to TRBJ2-3; D is perhaps TRBD2 (6 bases). This CDR3 is built from 16 residues. The V gene's germline CDR1 is SGHDT and CDR2 YYEEEE. The germline V and J ends were trimmed by 2 bases and 2 bases, with 15 bases remaining between them.

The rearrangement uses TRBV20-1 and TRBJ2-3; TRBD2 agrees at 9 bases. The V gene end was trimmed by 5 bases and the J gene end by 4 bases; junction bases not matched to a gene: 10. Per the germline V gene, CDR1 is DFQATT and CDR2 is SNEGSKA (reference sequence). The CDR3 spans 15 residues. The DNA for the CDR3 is TGCAGTGCTGCCGGGACTAGCCACCCTCCAGATACGCAGTATTTT. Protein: CSAAGTSHPPDTQYF.

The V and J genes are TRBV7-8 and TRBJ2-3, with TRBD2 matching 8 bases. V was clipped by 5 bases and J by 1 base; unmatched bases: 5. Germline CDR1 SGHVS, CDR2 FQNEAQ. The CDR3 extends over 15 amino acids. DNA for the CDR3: TGTGCCAGCAGCGTTAGCGGGGCGGGCACAGATACGCAGTATTTT. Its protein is CASSVSGAGTDTQYF.

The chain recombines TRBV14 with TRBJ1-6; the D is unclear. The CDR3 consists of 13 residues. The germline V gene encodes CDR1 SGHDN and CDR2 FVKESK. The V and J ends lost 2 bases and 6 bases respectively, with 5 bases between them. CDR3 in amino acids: CASSQLFNSPLHF. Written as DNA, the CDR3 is TGTGCCAGCAGCCAACTATTTAATTCACCCCTCCACTTT. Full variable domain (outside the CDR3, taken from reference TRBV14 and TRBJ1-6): EAGVTQFPSHSVIEKGQTVTLRCDPISGHDNLYWYRRVMGKEIKFLLHFVKESKQDESGMPNNRFLAERTGGTYSTLKVQPAELEDSGVYFCASSQLFNSPLHFGNGTRLTVT.

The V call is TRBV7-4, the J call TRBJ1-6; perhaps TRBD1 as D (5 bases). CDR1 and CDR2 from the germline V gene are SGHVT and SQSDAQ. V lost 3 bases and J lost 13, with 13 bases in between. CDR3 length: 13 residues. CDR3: CASSFRLEGPLHF. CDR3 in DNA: TGTGCCAGCAGCTTCAGGTTAGAGGGGCCCCTCCACTTT.

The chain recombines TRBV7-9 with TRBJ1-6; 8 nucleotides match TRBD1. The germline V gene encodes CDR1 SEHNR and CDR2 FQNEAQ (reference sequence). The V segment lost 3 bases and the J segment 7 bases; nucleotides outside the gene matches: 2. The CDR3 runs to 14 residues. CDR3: CASSLTGENSPLHF. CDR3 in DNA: TGTGCCAGCAGCTTGACAGGGGAAAATTCACCCCTCCACTTT. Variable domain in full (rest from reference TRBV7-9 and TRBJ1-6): DTGVSQNPRHKITKRGQNVTFRCDPISEHNRLYWYRQTLGQGPEFLTYFQNEAQLEKSRLLSDRFSAERPKGSFSTLEIQRTEQGDSAMYLCASSLTGENSPLHFGNGTRLTVT.

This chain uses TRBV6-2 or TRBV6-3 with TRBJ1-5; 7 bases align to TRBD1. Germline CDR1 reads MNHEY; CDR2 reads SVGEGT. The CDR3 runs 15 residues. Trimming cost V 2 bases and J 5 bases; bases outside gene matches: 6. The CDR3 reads CASSYPGTAYQPQHF. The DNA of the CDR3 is TGTGCCAGCAGTTACCCGGGGACAGCCTATCAGCCCCAGCATTTT.

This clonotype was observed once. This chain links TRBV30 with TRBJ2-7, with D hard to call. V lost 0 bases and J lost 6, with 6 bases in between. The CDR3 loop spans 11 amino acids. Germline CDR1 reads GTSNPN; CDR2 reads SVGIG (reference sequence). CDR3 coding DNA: TGTGCCTGGAGTGTAGGTTCCGAGCAGTACTTC. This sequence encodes CAWSVGSEQYF.

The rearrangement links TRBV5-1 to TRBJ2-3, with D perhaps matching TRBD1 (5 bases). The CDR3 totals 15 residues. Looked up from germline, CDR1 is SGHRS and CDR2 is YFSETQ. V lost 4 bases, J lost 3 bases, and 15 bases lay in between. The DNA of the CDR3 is TGCGCCAGCAGCCCGGGCAGGGTGTATACAGATACGCAGTATTTT. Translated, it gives CASSPGRVYTDTQYF.

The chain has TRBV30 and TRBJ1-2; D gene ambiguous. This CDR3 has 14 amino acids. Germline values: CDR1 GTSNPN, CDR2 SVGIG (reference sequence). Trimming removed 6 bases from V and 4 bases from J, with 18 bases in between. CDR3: CACIRWTASYGYTF. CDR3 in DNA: TGTGCCTGCATACGATGGACCGCTAGCTATGGCTACACCTTC.

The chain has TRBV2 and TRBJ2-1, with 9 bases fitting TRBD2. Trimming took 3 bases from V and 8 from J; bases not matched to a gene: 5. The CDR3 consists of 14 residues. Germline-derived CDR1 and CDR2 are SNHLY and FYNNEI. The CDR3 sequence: CASSEASGVDEQFF. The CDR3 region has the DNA TGTGCCAGCAGTGAGGCTAGCGGGGTCGATGAGCAGTTCTTC.

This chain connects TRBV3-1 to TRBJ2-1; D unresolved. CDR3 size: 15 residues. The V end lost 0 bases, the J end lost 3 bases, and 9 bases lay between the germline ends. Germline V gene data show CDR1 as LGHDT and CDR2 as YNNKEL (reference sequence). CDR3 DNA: TGTGCCAGCAGCCAAGATCTCGGCTACTACAATGAGCAGTTCTTC. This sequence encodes CASSQDLGYYNEQFF.

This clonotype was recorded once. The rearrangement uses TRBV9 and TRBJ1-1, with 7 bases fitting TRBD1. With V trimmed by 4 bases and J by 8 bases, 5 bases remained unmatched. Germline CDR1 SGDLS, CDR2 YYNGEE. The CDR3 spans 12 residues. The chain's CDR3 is CASSRRGTEAFF. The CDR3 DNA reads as TGTGCCAGCAGCCGCAGGGGGACGGAAGCTTTCTTT.

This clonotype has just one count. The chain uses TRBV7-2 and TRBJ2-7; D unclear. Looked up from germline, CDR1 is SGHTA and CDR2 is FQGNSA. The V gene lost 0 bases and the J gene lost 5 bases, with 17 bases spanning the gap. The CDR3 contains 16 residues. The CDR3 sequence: CASSLATWDTPHEQYF. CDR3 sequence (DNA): TGTGCCAGCAGCTTAGCCACCTGGGATACCCCCCACGAGCAGTACTTC.

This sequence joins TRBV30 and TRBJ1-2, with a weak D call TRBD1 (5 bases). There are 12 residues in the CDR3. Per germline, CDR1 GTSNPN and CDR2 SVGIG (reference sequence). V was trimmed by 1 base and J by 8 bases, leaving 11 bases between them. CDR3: CAWSAWGWGYTF. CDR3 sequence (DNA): TGTGCCTGGAGTGCGTGGGGCTGGGGCTACACCTTC.

CDR3 sequence reads: CASRRGQGDEKLFF. The CDR3 nucleotides read TGTGCCAGCAGGAGGGGACAGGGAGATGAAAAACTGTTTTTT. V usage is TRBV2 and J usage is TRBJ1-4; TRBD1 matches at 9 bases. Germline V CDR1 and CDR2: SNHLY, FYNNEI. CDR3 length equals 14 residues. The junction had 5 bases not matched to a gene; V was cut back by 6 bases and J by 6 bases. The full variable domain, its missing parts supplied by reference TRBV2 and TRBJ1-4, is EPEVTQTPSHQVTQMGQEVILRCVPISNHLYFYWYRQILGQKVEFLVSFYNNEISEKSEIFDDQFSVERPDGSNFTLKIRSTKLEDSAMYFCASRRGQGDEKLFFGSGTQLSVL.

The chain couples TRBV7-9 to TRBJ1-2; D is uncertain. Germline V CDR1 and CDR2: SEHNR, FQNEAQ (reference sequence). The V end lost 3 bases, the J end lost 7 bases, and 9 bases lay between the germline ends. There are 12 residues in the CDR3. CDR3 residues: CASSFTGIGYTF. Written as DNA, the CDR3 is TGTGCCAGCAGCTTTACGGGAATTGGCTACACCTTC.

The CDR3 DNA reads TGCAGTGCTAGAGATTGGGGGGCTTACACAGATACGCAGTATTTT. This sequence encodes CSARDWGAYTDTQYF. The gene calls are TRBV20-1 and TRBJ2-3; D is tentatively TRBD1 or TRBD2 (6 bases each). This CDR3 contains 15 residues. V was shortened by 0 bases and J by 2 bases, with 12 bases between the two germline ends. The germline V gene encodes CDR1 DFQATT and CDR2 SNEGSKA (reference sequence).

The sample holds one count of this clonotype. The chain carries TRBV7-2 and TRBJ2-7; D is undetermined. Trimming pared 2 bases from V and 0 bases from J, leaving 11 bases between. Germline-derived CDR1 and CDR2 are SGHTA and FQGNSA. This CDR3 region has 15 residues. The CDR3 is CASSLRPDLSYEQYF. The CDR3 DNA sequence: TGTGCCAGCAGCTTACGGCCAGATCTCTCCTACGAGCAGTACTTC.

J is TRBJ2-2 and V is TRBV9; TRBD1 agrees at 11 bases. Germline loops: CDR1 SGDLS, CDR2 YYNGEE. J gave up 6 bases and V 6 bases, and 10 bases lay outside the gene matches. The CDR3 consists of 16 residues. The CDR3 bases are TGTGCCAGCACCTCCAACCCGGGACAGGGGGCCGGGGAGCTGTTTTTT. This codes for CASTSNPGQGAGELFF. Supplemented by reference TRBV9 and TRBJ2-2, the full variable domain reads DSGVTQTPKHLITATGQRVTLRCSPRSGDLSVYWYQQSLDQGLQFLIQYYNGEERAKGNILERFSAQQFPDLHSELNLSSLELGDSALYFCASTSNPGQGAGELFFGEGSRLTVL.